This TCR beta chain is drawn from a study of cytomegalovirus exposure and HLA in healthy donors. The PCR contained 60 Vbeta and 13 Jbeta primers. Only in-frame clones appear in the TCRdb table, and some are missing; sequencing was by immunoSEQ multiplex PCR. This sample has about 200,000 clones, with approximately 85% found just once. Study-wide points: In a later analysis, a genetic analysis reported fewer productive-TCR N-insertions in an Asian-associated ancestry cluster than the cohort average. There were some public TCRs occurring in many donors, but most TCR sequences were rare. The study recorded over 150 TCR beta chains that were cytomegalovirus-associated. Analysis was carried out at a later point, and it linked a missense DCLRE1C variant to TCR beta V- and J-gene trimming.

Germline V gene lookup returns CDR1 KGHSH and CDR2 LQKENI. V lost 3 bases and J lost 3; bases outside the gene matches: 2. This CDR3 contains 14 residues. As for this clone: The antigen is unknown.

The receptor comes from a woman aged 45-60 years in good health and CMV-seropositive. This rearrangement joins TRBV18 to TRBJ2-1; TRBD1 agrees at 7 bases. Sequencing used PBMCs. Here the CDR3 DNA reads TGTGCCAGCTCACCTCGGGACAGCTACAATGAGCAGTTCTTC. Translated, it gives CASSPRDSYNEQFF.